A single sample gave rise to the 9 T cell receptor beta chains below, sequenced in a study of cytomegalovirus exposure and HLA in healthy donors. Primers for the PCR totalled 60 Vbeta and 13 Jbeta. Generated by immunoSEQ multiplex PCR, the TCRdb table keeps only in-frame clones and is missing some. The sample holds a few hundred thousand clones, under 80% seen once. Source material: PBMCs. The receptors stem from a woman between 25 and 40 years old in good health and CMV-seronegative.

Here the CDR3 reads CASSLAGANTEAFF. CDR3 sequence (DNA): TGTGCCAGCAGCTTAGCAGGGGCGAACACTGAAGCTTTCTTT. The chain recombines TRBV7-2 with TRBJ1-1; D is possibly TRBD1 (5 bases). The ends were cut back, 0 bases at V and 1 base at J, with 6 bases in the middle. Germline V gives CDR1 SGHTA, CDR2 FQGNSA. The CDR3 extends over 14 amino acids.

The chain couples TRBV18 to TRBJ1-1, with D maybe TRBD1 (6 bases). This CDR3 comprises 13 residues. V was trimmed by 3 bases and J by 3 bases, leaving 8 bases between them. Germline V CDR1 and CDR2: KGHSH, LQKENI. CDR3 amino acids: CASSPDSDTEAFF. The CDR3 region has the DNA TGTGCCAGCTCACCGGACAGTGACACTGAAGCTTTCTTT.

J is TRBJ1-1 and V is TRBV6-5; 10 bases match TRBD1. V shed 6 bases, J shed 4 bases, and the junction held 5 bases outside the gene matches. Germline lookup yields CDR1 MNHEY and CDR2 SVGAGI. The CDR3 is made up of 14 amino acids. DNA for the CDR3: TGTGCCAGCAGCACGACAGGGGGCTCCACTGAAGCTTTCTTT. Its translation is CASSTTGGSTEAFF.

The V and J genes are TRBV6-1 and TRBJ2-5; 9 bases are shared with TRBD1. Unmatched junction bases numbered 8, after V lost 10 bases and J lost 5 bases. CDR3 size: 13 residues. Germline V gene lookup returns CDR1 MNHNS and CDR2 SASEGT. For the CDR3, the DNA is TGTGCCACCCAACGGGACAGGGACGAGACCCAGTACTTC. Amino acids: CATQRDRDETQYF.

The CDR3 protein is CASSWTGLAGTGELFF. In DNA form, the CDR3 reads TGCGCCAGCAGCTGGACCGGACTAGCGGGCACCGGGGAGCTGTTTTTT. The rearrangement links TRBV5-1 to TRBJ2-2, with 11 bases that match TRBD2. V gave up 3 bases and J gave up 4 bases; unmatched junction bases: 5. The CDR3 runs to 16 residues. CDR1 and CDR2 from the germline V gene are SGHRS and YFSETQ.

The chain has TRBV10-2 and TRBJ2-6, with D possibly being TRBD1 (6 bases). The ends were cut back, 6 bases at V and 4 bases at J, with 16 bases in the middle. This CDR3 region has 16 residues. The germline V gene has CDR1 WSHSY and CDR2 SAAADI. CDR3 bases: TGCGCCAGCAGGGCAGGGGCAGGATGGGGGGCCAACGTCCTGACTTTC. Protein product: CASRAGAGWGANVLTF.

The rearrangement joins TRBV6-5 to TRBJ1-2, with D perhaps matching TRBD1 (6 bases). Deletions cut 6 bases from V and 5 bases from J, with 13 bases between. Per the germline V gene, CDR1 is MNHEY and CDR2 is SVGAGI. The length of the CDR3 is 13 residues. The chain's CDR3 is CASRKTGTYGYTF. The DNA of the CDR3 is TGTGCCAGCAGAAAAACAGGGACGTATGGCTACACCTTC.

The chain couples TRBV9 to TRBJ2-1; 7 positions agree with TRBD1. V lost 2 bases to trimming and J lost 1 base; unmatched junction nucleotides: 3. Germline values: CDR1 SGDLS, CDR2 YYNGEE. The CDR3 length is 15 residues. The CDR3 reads CASSVTGMSYNEQFF. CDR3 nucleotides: TGTGCCAGCAGCGTGACAGGGATGTCCTACAATGAGCAGTTCTTC. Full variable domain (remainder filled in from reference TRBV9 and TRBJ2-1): DSGVTQTPKHLITATGQRVTLRCSPRSGDLSVYWYQQSLDQGLQFLIQYYNGEERAKGNILERFSAQQFPDLHSELNLSSLELGDSALYFCASSVTGMSYNEQFFGPGTRLTVL.

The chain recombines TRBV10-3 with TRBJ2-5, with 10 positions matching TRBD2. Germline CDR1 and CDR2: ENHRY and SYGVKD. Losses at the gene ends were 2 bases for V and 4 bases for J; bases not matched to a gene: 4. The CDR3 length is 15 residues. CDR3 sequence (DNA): TGTGCCATCAGTGAGGCTAGCGGGAGTGGAGAGACCCAGTACTTC. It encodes CAISEASGSGETQYF.